A selection of T cell receptor beta chains follows, all from one sample in a study of vaccination and CD4 T cells after COVID-19. TCRdb called the PCR reads again in MiXCR, with one record for every CDR3 protein. This sample has approximately 16,000 distinct CDR3 sequences, with around three fifths found just once. For these receptors, no antigen is known. Material for sequencing was CD4+ T cells from blood, cultured in vitro. The receptors originated from a human donor who had recovered from COVID-19. CDR3s include the opening cysteine and the closing phenylalanine or tryptophan. A D gene is named only where the DNA matches it firmly. A clone size is listed for some rows: how often the clone was seen (once, few, many), or a class if it is expanded.

D | J | V | size | DNA | CDR3
- | TRBJ1-2 | TRBV20-1 | - | TGCAGTGCTAGTGAGACAGGAGGAGTAGGTTATGGCTACACCTTC | CSASETGGVGYGYTF
- | TRBJ1-4 | TRBV15 | few | TGTGCCACCAGCAGAGAGCGGGGGACTAATGAAAAACTGTTTTTT | CATSRERGTNEKLFF
TRBD1 | TRBJ2-1 | TRBV24-1 | - | TGTGCCACCAGTGGGCCCCGGCTCAGGGGGCGCGACGATGAGCAGTTCTTC | CATSGPRLRGRDDEQFF
- | TRBJ2-1 | TRBV20-1 | - | TGCAGTGCTAGAGCCTCTCACAGGGTCAATGAGCAGTTCTTC | CSARASHRVNEQFF
- | TRBJ1-2 | TRBV7-2 | - | TGTGCCAGCAGCTTGAGCTGGGTCTATGGCTACACCTTC | CASSLSWVYGYTF
TRBD2 | TRBJ2-3 | TRBV20-1 | few | TGCAGTGCTAGAGACGCGACTAGCGGGGGGCATGGAGATACGCAGTATTTT | CSARDATSGGHGDTQYF
- | TRBJ1-2 | TRBV2 | - | TGTGCCAGCAGTGCCTGGGGGGTTAACTATGGCTACACCTTC | CASSAWGVNYGYTF
- | TRBJ1-3 | TRBV7-9 | - | TGTGCCAGCAGCTCGCAGGCAGTCGAAGCTGGAAACACCATATATTTT | CASSSQAVEAGNTIYF
- | TRBJ2-2 | TRBV11-3 | - | TGTGCCAGCAGCCCGCGGGTCCCTTCCACCGGGGAGCTGTTTTTT | CASSPRVPSTGELFF
- | TRBJ2-5 | TRBV3-1 | - | TGTGCCAGCAGCCAGCGGGGTCGCGGGACCCAGTACTTC | CASSQRGRGTQYF
TRBD2 | TRBJ2-5 | TRBV7-2 | - | TGTGCCAGCAGCCCCTGGGGACTAGCGATCGGAGAGACCCAGTACTTC | CASSPWGLAIGETQYF
- | TRBJ2-7 | TRBV5-1 | - | TGCGCCAGCAGCTTGGGGGCGGGTGCCAGCTCCTACGAGCAGTACTTC | CASSLGAGASSYEQYF
TRBD2 | TRBJ2-1 | TRBV6-1 | - | TGTGCCAGCAGTCGAACTAGCGGGTACAATGAGCAGTTCTTC | CASSRTSGYNEQFF
- | TRBJ1-2 | TRBV6-5 | - | TGTGCCAGCAGTTCCGGCCCTTACTATGGCTACACCTTC | CASSSGPYYGYTF
- | TRBJ2-7 | TRBV7-2 | - | TGTGCCAGCAGTCTAAACTTCGGAGGAGGCACCAGGAACGAGCAGTACTTC | CASSLNFGGGTRNEQYF
- | TRBJ1-1 | TRBV9 | - | TGTGCCAGCAGCCCCTCGGGGGCCGAAGTGAACACTGAAGCTTTCTTT | CASSPSGAEVNTEAFF
- | TRBJ1-1 | TRBV6-1 | few | TGTGCCAGCAGACCCGAGGGTTTTCGGCACACTGAAGCTTTCTTT | CASRPEGFRHTEAFF
- | TRBJ2-7 | TRBV6-2/TRBV6-3 | - | TGTGCCAGCAGGTCGTCAGGGAGTTACGAGCAGTACTTC | CASRSSGSYEQYF
TRBD2 | TRBJ2-7 | TRBV20-1 | - | TGCAGTGCTAGTTTAGGGGAGGGCTACGAGCAGTACTTC | CSASLGEGYEQYF
- | TRBJ1-2 | TRBV6-1 | few | TGTGCCAGCCAGAAGAACTATGGCTACACCTTC | CASQKNYGYTF
- | TRBJ2-1 | TRBV6-2/TRBV6-3 | - | TGTGCCACCCAAAAGCGGAGATACAATGAGCAGTTCTTC | CATQKRRYNEQFF
- | TRBJ1-2 | TRBV27 | - | TGTGCCAGCAGTTTCTGGGTAGGGGTTAACTATGGCTACACCTTC | CASSFWVGVNYGYTF
- | TRBJ2-3 | TRBV6-1 | - | TGTGCCAGCAGTGAATACCGCCTTCTGGGCACAGATACGCAGTATTTT | CASSEYRLLGTDTQYF
TRBD1 | TRBJ2-5 | TRBV7-9 | - | TGTGCCAGCAGCCGCCTTACGGGACAGTCGGAGACCCAGTACTTC | CASSRLTGQSETQYF
- | TRBJ2-7 | TRBV6-2/TRBV6-3 | - | TGTGCCAGCAGTTACTCTTCCGGGGCGCAGTACTTC | CASSYSSGAQYF
- | TRBJ1-6 | TRBV30 | - | TGTGCCTGGAGTGGAACAGGGAACGATAATTCACCCCTCCACTTT | CAWSGTGNDNSPLHF
- | TRBJ1-2 | TRBV6-1 | - | TGTGCCAGCAGTGAACGGGGGTCGGGGGAATCCTATGGCTACACCTTC | CASSERGSGESYGYTF
- | TRBJ2-1 | TRBV10-3 | - | TGTGCCATCAGTGAGTGGGAGTTCAATGAGCAGTTCTTC | CAISEWEFNEQFF
- | TRBJ2-5 | TRBV2 | few | TGTGCCAGCAGTGAAGGTGGGCGGTTGGAGACCCAGTACTTC | CASSEGGRLETQYF
- | TRBJ1-1 | TRBV20-1 | - | TGCAGTGCTAGCAATACAATGAACACTGAAGCTTTCTTT | CSASNTMNTEAFF
- | TRBJ2-5 | TRBV2 | few | TGTGCCAGCAGCCGACAGCCTTACCTCCAAGAGACCCAGTACTTC | CASSRQPYLQETQYF
- | TRBJ2-7 | TRBV2 | - | TGTGCCAGCAGGCTACCGGACACCTACGAGCAGTACTTC | CASRLPDTYEQYF
- | TRBJ2-3 | TRBV20-1 | medium-sized | TGCAGTGCCATGGACGCCGGGGGAAAAGATACGCAGTATTTT | CSAMDAGGKDTQYF
- | TRBJ2-7 | TRBV27 | - | TGTGCCAGCACCCCTCGCGCCGGCTCCTACGAGCAGTACTTC | CASTPRAGSYEQYF
- | TRBJ1-2 | TRBV2 | - | TGTGCCAGCAGTGAAGATAACGGCAGGACGAGATTTAACTATGGCTACACCTTC | CASSEDNGRTRFNYGYTF
- | TRBJ2-1 | TRBV10-3 | - | TGTGCCATCAGTTCCACCGGCCTAATCTACAATGAGCAGTTCTTC | CAISSTGLIYNEQFF
- | TRBJ1-1 | TRBV21-1 | - | TGTGCCAGCAAGAGGACAGGGTGTGAAGCTTTCTTT | CASKRTGCEAFF
TRBD2 | TRBJ2-5 | TRBV20-1 | few | TGCAGTGCTAGAGGTGGACTAGCGGGAGCACCCCAAGAGACCCAGTACTTC | CSARGGLAGAPQETQYF
- | TRBJ2-5 | TRBV6-1 | - | TGTGCCAGCAGCCCTGTGGCGGTCCGGACAGAGACCCAGTACTTC | CASSPVAVRTETQYF
- | TRBJ2-7 | TRBV7-2 | - | TGTGCCAGCAGCTTAGTAGCCGGGTTCCACGAGCAGTACTTC | CASSLVAGFHEQYF
- | TRBJ2-6 | TRBV5-1 | - | TGCGCCAGCGGCTTGGGGGGGACAGACGACACTGGGGCCAACGTCCTGACTTTC | CASGLGGTDDTGANVLTF
TRBD2 | TRBJ2-7 | TRBV20-1 | - | TGCAGTGCTAGAGACCGGACTAGCGGGGTTTTGGGGGAGCAGTACTTC | CSARDRTSGVLGEQYF
TRBD2 | TRBJ2-1 | TRBV20-1 | few | TGCAGTGCTAGAGCGGGACTAGCGGGGAACAATGAGCAGTTCTTC | CSARAGLAGNNEQFF